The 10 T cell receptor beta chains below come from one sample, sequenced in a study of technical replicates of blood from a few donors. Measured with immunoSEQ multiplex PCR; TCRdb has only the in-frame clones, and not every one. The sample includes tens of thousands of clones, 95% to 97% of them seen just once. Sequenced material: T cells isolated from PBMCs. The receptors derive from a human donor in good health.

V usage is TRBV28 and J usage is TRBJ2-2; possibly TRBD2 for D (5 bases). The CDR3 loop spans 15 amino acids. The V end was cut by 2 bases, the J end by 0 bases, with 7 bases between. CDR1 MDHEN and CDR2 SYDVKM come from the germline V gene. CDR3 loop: CASSLTGANTGELFF. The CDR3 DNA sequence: TGTGCCAGCAGTTTAACCGGGGCGAACACCGGGGAGCTGTTTTTT.

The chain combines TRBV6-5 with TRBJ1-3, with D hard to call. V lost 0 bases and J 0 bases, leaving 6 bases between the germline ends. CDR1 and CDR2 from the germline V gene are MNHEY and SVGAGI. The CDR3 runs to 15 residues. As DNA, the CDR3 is TGTGCCAGCAGTTACTCGAGTGACTCTGGAAACACCATATATTTT. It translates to CASSYSSDSGNTIYF.

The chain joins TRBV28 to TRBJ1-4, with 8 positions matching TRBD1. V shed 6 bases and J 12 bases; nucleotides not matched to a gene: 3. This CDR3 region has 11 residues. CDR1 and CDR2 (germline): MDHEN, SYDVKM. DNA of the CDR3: TGTGCCAGCAGCTTCAGGGGGCAACTGTTTTTT. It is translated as CASSFRGQLFF.

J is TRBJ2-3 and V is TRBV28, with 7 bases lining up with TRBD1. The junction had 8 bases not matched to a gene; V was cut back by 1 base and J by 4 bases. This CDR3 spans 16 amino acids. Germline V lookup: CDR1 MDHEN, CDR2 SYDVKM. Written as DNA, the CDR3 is TGTGCCAGCAGTTTATTCGCGACAGGGCATTCAGATACGCAGTATTTT. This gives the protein CASSLFATGHSDTQYF. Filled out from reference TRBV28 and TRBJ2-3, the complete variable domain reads DVKVTQSSRYLVKRTGEKVFLECVQDMDHENMFWYRQDPGLGLRLIYFSYDVKMKEKGDIPEGYSVSREKKERFSLILESASTNQTSMYLCASSLFATGHSDTQYFGPGTRLTVL.

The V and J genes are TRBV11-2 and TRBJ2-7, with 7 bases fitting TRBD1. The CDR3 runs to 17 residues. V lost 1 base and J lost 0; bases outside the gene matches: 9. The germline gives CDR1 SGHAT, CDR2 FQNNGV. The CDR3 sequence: CASSLVYRQGPSYEQYF. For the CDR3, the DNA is TGTGCCAGCAGCTTAGTTTATAGACAGGGACCCTCCTACGAGCAGTACTTC.

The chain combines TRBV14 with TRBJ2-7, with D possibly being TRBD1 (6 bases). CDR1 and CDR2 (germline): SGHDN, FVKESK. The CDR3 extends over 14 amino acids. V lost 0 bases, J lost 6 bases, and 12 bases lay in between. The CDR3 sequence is CASSQDWTALEQYF. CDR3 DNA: TGTGCCAGCAGCCAAGATTGGACAGCCCTCGAGCAGTACTTC.

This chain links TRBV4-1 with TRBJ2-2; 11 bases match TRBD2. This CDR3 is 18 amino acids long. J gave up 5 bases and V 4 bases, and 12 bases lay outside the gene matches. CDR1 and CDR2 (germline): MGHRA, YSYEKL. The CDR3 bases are TGCGCCAGCAGCCGAGGGCTACTAGCGGGAGTTCTTACCGGGGAGCTGTTTTTT. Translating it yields CASSRGLLAGVLTGELFF.

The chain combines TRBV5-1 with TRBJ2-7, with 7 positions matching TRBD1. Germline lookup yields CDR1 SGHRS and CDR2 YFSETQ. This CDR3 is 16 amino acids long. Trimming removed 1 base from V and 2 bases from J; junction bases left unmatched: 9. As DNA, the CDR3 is TGCGCCAGCAGCTTGAATCCCGGACAGGTGACCTACGAGCAGTACTTC. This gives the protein CASSLNPGQVTYEQYF. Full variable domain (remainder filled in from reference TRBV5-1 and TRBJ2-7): KAGVTQTPRYLIKTRGQQVTLSCSPISGHRSVSWYQQTPGQGLQFLFEYFSETQRNKGNFPGRFSGRQFSNSRSEMNVSTLELGDSALYLCASSLNPGQVTYEQYFGPGTRLTVT.

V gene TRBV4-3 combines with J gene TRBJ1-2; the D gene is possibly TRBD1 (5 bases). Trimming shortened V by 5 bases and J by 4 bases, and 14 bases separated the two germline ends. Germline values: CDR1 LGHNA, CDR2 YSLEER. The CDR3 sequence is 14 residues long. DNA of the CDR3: TGCGCCAGCAGCACAGACAGCCGATTCTATGGCTACACCTTC. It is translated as CASSTDSRFYGYTF.

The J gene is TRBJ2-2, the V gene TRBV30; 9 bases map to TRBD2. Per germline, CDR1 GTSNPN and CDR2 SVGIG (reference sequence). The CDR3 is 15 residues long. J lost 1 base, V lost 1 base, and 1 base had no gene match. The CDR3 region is CAWSETSGNTGELFF. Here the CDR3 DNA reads TGTGCCTGGAGTGAGACTAGCGGGAACACCGGGGAGCTGTTTTTT.